The 31 T cell receptor beta chains below all came from one sample that was sequenced in a study of cytomegalovirus exposure and HLA in healthy donors listed by TCRdb under 2017. Library prep was done by the immunoSEQ multiplex PCR assay. For the multiplex PCR, a mixture combining 60 forward primers for TCR Vbeta segments and 13 reverse primers for TCR Jbeta segments was used. TCRdb retrieved this table from immuneACCESS and kept in-frame rearrangements only. Not all clones are present; in checked studies, unresolved V genes account for under half, and no reason is known for the remainder. The sample table records under 150,000 clones; 84% of these occur just once. The top ten constitute roughly 2.7% of the sample. The sequenced sample consisted of PBMCs. Receptor source: a boy aged 2 to 9 in good health and CMV-seronegative.

V usage is TRBV20-1 and J usage is TRBJ2-7; D possibly corresponds to TRBD2 (6 bases). This CDR3 spans 10 amino acids. Looked up from germline, CDR1 is DFQATT and CDR2 is SNEGSKA (reference sequence). V was trimmed by 6 bases and J by 8 bases, leaving 11 bases between them. The CDR3 DNA is TGCAGTGCCCCGAGCGGGCAGCAGTACTTC. It translates to CSAPSGQQYF.

This clone was seen a single time. CDR3 residues: CACRGQSSNQPQHF. The DNA of the CDR3 is TGTGCCTGCCGGGGACAGAGTAGCAATCAGCCCCAGCATTTT. V gene TRBV30 combines with J gene TRBJ1-5; 7 positions match TRBD1. This CDR3 comprises 14 residues. V was pared by 6 bases and J by 0 bases, with 5 bases of the junction left unmatched. Per the germline V gene, CDR1 is GTSNPN and CDR2 is SVGIG (reference sequence).

The gene calls are TRBV19 and TRBJ1-5; 9 nucleotides line up with TRBD1. This CDR3 spans 15 amino acids. J gave up 6 bases and V 4 bases, and 7 bases lay outside the gene matches. Per germline, CDR1 LNHDA and CDR2 SQIVND (reference sequence). CDR3 nucleotide sequence: TGTGCCAGTAGTAAACAGGGGGCGCTTGGTCAGCCCCAGCATTTT. It specifies CASSKQGALGQPQHF. The full variable domain, in which reference TRBV19 and TRBJ1-5 provide the parts outside the CDR3, is DGGITQSPKYLFRKEGQNVTLSCEQNLNHDAMYWYRQDPGQGLRLIYYSQIVNDFQKGDIAEGYSVSREKKESFPLTVTSAQKNPTAFYLCASSKQGALGQPQHFGDGTRLSIL.

This clone was detected once. This chain uses TRBV18 with TRBJ1-1; maybe TRBD1 (6 bases). With 5 bases removed from V and 1 base from J, the gap between germline ends came to 11 bases. Germline lookup yields CDR1 KGHSH and CDR2 LQKENI. CDR3 length equals 14 residues. The CDR3 reads CASSLTGKNTEAFF. The CDR3 DNA reads TGTGCCAGCTCATTGACAGGCAAGAACACTGAAGCTTTCTTT.

The rearrangement joins TRBV19 to TRBJ2-7; D remains unclear. Deletions cut 6 bases from V and 11 bases from J, with 20 bases between. CDR3 length: 13 residues. Germline CDR1 reads LNHDA; CDR2 reads SQIVND (reference sequence). CDR3 bases: TGTGCCAGTAGCTCCCCGGGTTCGACCGAAAAGTACTTC. Protein sequence: CASSSPGSTEKYF.

CDR3: CASRAGGQETQYF. For the CDR3, the DNA is TGTGCCAGCAGGGCCGGGGGCCAAGAGACCCAGTACTTC. The V gene is TRBV2, the J gene TRBJ2-5; a possible D gene is TRBD2 (6 bases). The ends were cut back, 6 bases at V and 1 base at J, with 9 bases in the middle. The V gene's germline CDR1 is SNHLY and CDR2 FYNNEI. This CDR3 has 13 residues.

This clone was counted a single time. The chain joins TRBV19 to TRBJ2-6; 9 bases fit TRBD1. CDR1 is LNHDA and CDR2 is SQIVND in the germline V gene (reference sequence). The junction had 11 bases not matched to a gene; V was cut back by 3 bases and J by 2 bases. The CDR3 runs to 19 residues. The CDR3 DNA follows: TGTGCCAGTAGTATCCGCGGGACAGGGAGGACAACTGGGGCCAACGTCCTGACTTTC. This gives the protein CASSIRGTGRTTGANVLTF.

The chain uses TRBV18 and TRBJ2-5, with D unclear. The J call may be faulty, since TRBJ2-7 better matches the DNA end. The germline CDR1 and CDR2 sequences are KGHSH and LQKENI. The CDR3 totals 14 residues. The CDR3 spells CASSPPWDSYEQYF. As DNA, the CDR3 is TGTGCCAGCTCACCACCGTGGGACTCCTACGAGCAGTACTTC.

This clone was seen a single time. V and J are TRBV29-1 and TRBJ1-1; D gene unclear. Trimming took 5 bases from V and 3 from J, leaving 13 bases between them. This CDR3 comprises 13 residues. Germline values: CDR1 SQVTM, CDR2 ANQGSEA. The CDR3 DNA sequence: TGCAGCGTTCCTGCGGGGATGGACACTGAAGCTTTCTTT. It translates to CSVPAGMDTEAFF. The variable domain in full, with the rest retrieved from reference TRBV29-1 and TRBJ1-1, is SAVISQKPSRDICQRGTSLTIQCQVDSQVTMMFWYRQQPGQSLTLIATANQGSEATYESGFVIDKFPISRPNLTFSTLTVSNMSPEDSSIYLCSVPAGMDTEAFFGQGTRLTVV.

This clone appeared once. The rearrangement joins TRBV18 to TRBJ2-3; D ambiguous. Germline CDR1 is KGHSH and CDR2 is LQKENI. The CDR3 contains 13 residues. V was pared by 3 bases and J by 0 bases, with 4 bases between. The chain's CDR3 is CASSPISTDTQYF. In DNA, the CDR3 is TGTGCCAGCTCACCTATTAGCACAGATACGCAGTATTTT.

The chain is built from TRBV27 and TRBJ1-2, with unresolved D. V shed 2 bases and J shed 3 bases, with 16 bases lying between them. Germline CDR1 reads MNHEY; CDR2 reads SMNVEV (reference sequence). CDR3 size: 16 residues. The CDR3 DNA sequence: TGTGCCAGCAGTTTACGTCCGCGGTCCCTTGACTATGGCTACACCTTC. Protein: CASSLRPRSLDYGYTF.

The CDR3, as DNA: TGTGCCAGCAGTGACTCGAGCCCAGGGGCCAACGTCCTGACTTTC. It translates to CASSDSSPGANVLTF. The chain joins TRBV6-4 to TRBJ2-6; no firm D call. Germline V CDR1 and CDR2: MRHNA, SNTAGT. The CDR3 is 15 amino acids. V shed 0 bases and J shed 4 bases, with 7 bases lying between them.

The CDR3 nucleotides are TGCGCCAGCAGGAGGGTCACAGATACGCAGTATTTT. Its protein product is CASRRVTDTQYF. This chain uses TRBV5-1 with TRBJ2-3; the D gene is possibly TRBD2 (5 bases). V was pared by 5 bases and J by 2 bases, with 6 bases between. Per germline, CDR1 SGHRS and CDR2 YFSETQ. The CDR3 is 12 amino acids.

The chain combines TRBV7-8 with TRBJ2-3, with TRBD1 matching 9 bases. CDR1 and CDR2 from the germline V gene are SGHVS and FQNEAQ. V was clipped by 5 bases and J by 2 bases; unmatched bases: 5. The length of the CDR3 is 15 residues. In DNA form, the CDR3 reads TGTGCCAGCAGCAGGAGACAGGGGGACACAGATACGCAGTATTTT. Amino acid sequence: CASSRRQGDTDTQYF.

In regard to this clone: This same CDR3 is encoded by further DNA sequences in the sample. The V gene is TRBV11-3, the J gene TRBJ2-7, with 7 bases identical to TRBD1. Losses at the gene ends were 4 bases for V and 3 bases for J; bases not matched to a gene: 6. CDR3 size: 14 residues. Germline lookup yields CDR1 SGHNT and CDR2 YENEEA. The CDR3 nucleotides are TGTGCCAGCAGCTCTGGAGACAGGGACTACGAGCAGTACTTC. It codes for CASSSGDRDYEQYF. The complete variable domain, with remaining parts taken from reference TRBV11-3 and TRBJ2-7, reads EAGVVQSPRYKIIEKKQPVAFWCNPISGHNTLYWYLQNLGQGPELLIRYENEEAVDDSQLPKDRFSAERLKGVDSTLKIQPAELGDSAVYLCASSSGDRDYEQYFGPGTRLTVT.

The chain joins TRBV11-3 to TRBJ1-1; 7 bases are shared with TRBD1. With V trimmed by 5 bases and J by 7 bases, 7 bases remained unmatched. Germline V gives CDR1 SGHNT, CDR2 YENEEA. The CDR3 runs 13 residues. The CDR3 loop is CASSRQGGVEAFF. CDR3 nucleotides: TGTGCCAGCAGCCGTCAGGGGGGAGTTGAAGCTTTCTTT.

The rearrangement joins TRBV28 to TRBJ2-5, with D perhaps matching TRBD1 (6 bases). CDR3 length: 13 residues. Germline CDR1 MDHEN, CDR2 SYDVKM. Deletions cut 5 bases from V and 3 bases from J, with 10 bases between. The CDR3 DNA is TGTGCCAGCAGTAACACAGGGAAAGAGACCCAGTACTTC. Amino acid sequence: CASSNTGKETQYF.

A few counts support this clone. The chain links TRBV2 to TRBJ1-5; D remains unclear. Germline V gene lookup returns CDR1 SNHLY and CDR2 FYNNEI. The CDR3 runs 13 residues. Trimming took off 3 bases at V and 3 bases at J, with 6 bases between the two ends. CDR3 sequence (DNA): TGTGCCAGCAGTGAGAGGTACAATCAGCCCCAGCATTTT. It yields the protein CASSERYNQPQHF.

The count of this clone is one. The rearrangement uses TRBV19 and TRBJ2-7, with D maybe TRBD2 (7 bases). This CDR3 is 15 amino acids long. Trimming took off 1 base at V and 6 bases at J, with 16 bases between the two ends. Germline values: CDR1 LNHDA, CDR2 SQIVND (reference sequence). The CDR3 bases are TGTGCCAGTAGTATAGTCGGTCGGGGGGCGGTCGAGCAGTACTTC. It yields the protein CASSIVGRGAVEQYF.

This clone occurred a few times. V is TRBV4-2 and J is TRBJ2-1; the D gene is possibly TRBD2 (5 bases). Per germline, CDR1 LGHNA and CDR2 YNFKEQ. This CDR3 comprises 14 residues. The V and J ends lost 0 bases and 10 bases respectively, with 13 bases between them. Written as DNA, the CDR3 is TGTGCCAGCAGCCAAGAGTTTTCGGGGAAAGAGCAGTTCTTC. It encodes CASSQEFSGKEQFF.

The chain combines TRBV11-1 with TRBJ1-1; TRBD1 matches at 7 bases. The CDR3 has 15 amino acids. With 1 base clipped from V and 2 bases from J, the junction kept 4 bases outside the gene matches. Germline loops: CDR1 SGHAT, CDR2 FQDESV (reference sequence). The CDR3 nucleotides are TGTGCCAGCAGCTTAGGGGACAGAATAAACACTGAAGCTTTCTTT. Amino acid sequence: CASSLGDRINTEAFF.

J is TRBJ1-1 and V is TRBV15; D might be TRBD1 (5 bases). Trimming left V 1 base short and J 2 bases short, with 17 bases between. The CDR3 contains 17 residues. Per the germline V gene, CDR1 is LNHNV and CDR2 is YYDKDF (reference sequence). The CDR3 DNA follows: TGTGCCACCAGCAGAGTTAGGGGACTAGTTTTTAACACTGAAGCTTTCTTT. Translated: CATSRVRGLVFNTEAFF.

V usage is TRBV28 and J usage is TRBJ2-5, with no clear D. This CDR3 is 17 amino acids long. The germline V gene has CDR1 MDHEN and CDR2 SYDVKM. V was pared by 5 bases and J by 5 bases, with 24 bases between. The CDR3 bases are TGTGCCAGCAGTCGACGCCTACACCTGGGCTTAAGGGAGACCCAGTACTTC. Translation: CASSRRLHLGLRETQYF.

The J gene is TRBJ2-5, the V gene TRBV6-1; D possibly corresponds to TRBD1 (6 bases). Deletions cut 10 bases from V and 4 bases from J, with 16 bases between. This CDR3 contains 13 residues. CDR1 and CDR2 (germline): MNHNS, SASEGT. CDR3 protein: CATSTGPRETQYF. The CDR3 nucleotides read TGTGCCACTTCTACAGGGCCGCGAGAGACCCAGTACTTC.

The rearrangement uses TRBV4-2 and TRBJ1-4; 7 bases fit TRBD1. The CDR3 spans 16 residues. Unmatched junction bases numbered 9, after V lost 0 bases and J lost 8 bases. CDR1 is LGHNA, CDR2 YNFKEQ, per germline. The CDR3 here is CASSQDVQGVGEKLFF. The CDR3 DNA reads TGTGCCAGCAGCCAAGATGTTCAGGGGGTAGGAGAAAAACTGTTTTTT.

CDR3 DNA: TGTGCCAGCAGCCAAGATAGGCAGGTCGGAGGCCTGAATGAAAAACTGTTTTTT. This translates into CASSQDRQVGGLNEKLFF. The rearrangement joins TRBV4-2 to TRBJ1-4; D gene ambiguous. Germline V gene data show CDR1 as LGHNA and CDR2 as YNFKEQ. The CDR3 length is 18 residues. Trimming took off 0 bases at V and 5 bases at J, with 19 bases between the two ends.

V is TRBV5-1 and J is TRBJ2-2; 7 nucleotides align to TRBD2. This CDR3 has 15 amino acids. From germline, CDR1 is SGHRS and CDR2 YFSETQ. Trimming removed 3 bases from V and 4 bases from J; junction bases left unmatched: 6. The CDR3, as DNA: TGCGCCAGCAGCTGGGACGGGGAGGGCACCGGGGAGCTGTTTTTT. Protein product: CASSWDGEGTGELFF.

The CDR3 nucleotides read TGTGCCAGCAGCTTTTCCGTAGTCTCTCGGAACACTGAAGCTTTCTTT. This sequence encodes CASSFSVVSRNTEAFF. V is TRBV5-8 and J is TRBJ1-1; unclear D gene. Germline V CDR1 and CDR2: SGHTS, YDEGEE. The CDR3 has 16 amino acids. V gave up 2 bases and J gave up 1 base, with 15 bases separating them.

The chain links TRBV19 to TRBJ2-2, with D hard to call. V lost 3 bases and J 0 bases, leaving 5 bases between the germline ends. The CDR3 is made up of 14 amino acids. The V gene's germline CDR1 is LNHDA and CDR2 SQIVND (reference sequence). CDR3 sequence: CASSISSNTGELFF. In DNA form, the CDR3 reads TGTGCCAGTAGTATTTCGTCGAACACCGGGGAGCTGTTTTTT.

The chain joins TRBV5-4 to TRBJ2-7; 9 bases align to TRBD2. V gave up 4 bases and J gave up 0 bases; unmatched junction bases: 8. CDR3 size: 16 residues. Germline-derived CDR1 and CDR2 are SGHNT and YYREEE (reference sequence). This CDR3 is CASSPLLAGPSYEQYF. CDR3 sequence (DNA): TGTGCCAGCAGCCCCCTACTAGCGGGTCCCTCCTACGAGCAGTACTTC.

This chain connects TRBV28 to TRBJ1-4; TRBD1 agrees at 9 bases. The germline CDR1 and CDR2 sequences are MDHEN and SYDVKM. Trimming at V came to 5 bases and at J to 5 bases, leaving 3 bases not matched to a gene. CDR3 length: 14 amino acids. The CDR3, as DNA: TGTGCCAGCAGTCTGACAGGGGGGAATGAAAAACTGTTTTTT. Its protein product is CASSLTGGNEKLFF.